A selection of T cell receptor beta chains follows, all from one sample in a study of OX40 agonist ivuxolimab in advanced cancers. The assay was immunoSEQ multiplex PCR, and TCRdb's table has in-frame clones only and misses some. The table lists some 47,000 clones, 60% to 85% of them singletons, with about 2.1% in the top ten. The sample consisted of CD4+ or CD8+ T cells sorted from blood, taken in a trial of the OX40 agonist ivuxolimab. The receptors here all came from an adult with an advanced solid tumor such as melanoma, head and neck, liver or kidney cancer. CDR3s include the opening cysteine and the closing phenylalanine or tryptophan. D genes are given only for firm matches. Clone size is stated in some rows and not others, as once, few, many or a class when expanded.

V	D	J	size	CDR3	DNA
TRBV6-6	-	TRBJ1-3	-	CASTQERNTIYF	TGTGCCAGCACCCAGGAGAGAAACACCATATATTTT
TRBV14	-	TRBJ1-1	few	CASSQSRHRTEAFF	TGTGCCAGCAGCCAATCACGCCACAGGACTGAAGCTTTCTTT
TRBV2	-	TRBJ2-3	-	CASSDSRSVADSTDTQYF	TGTGCCAGCAGTGACTCTAGGTCGGTAGCGGATAGCACAGATACGCAGTATTTT
TRBV7-2	-	TRBJ1-6	few	CASSLGSNSPLHF	TGTGCCAGCAGCTTAGGCTCTAATTCACCCCTCCACTTT
TRBV7-2	TRBD1	TRBJ2-7	-	CASTLQGSQGEQYF	TGTGCCAGCACCCTACAGGGGAGTCAGGGCGAGCAGTACTTC
TRBV11-2	-	TRBJ2-7	-	CASSLDPDSYEQYF	TGTGCCAGCAGCTTAGACCCGGACAGCTACGAGCAGTACTTC
TRBV4-3	TRBD2	TRBJ2-7	-	CASSQLAGGSYEQYF	TGCGCCAGCAGCCAATTAGCGGGAGGTTCCTACGAGCAGTACTTC
TRBV5-1	-	TRBJ1-1	few	CASSWTAPNTEAFF	TGCGCCAGCAGCTGGACAGCCCCGAACACTGAAGCTTTCTTT
TRBV5-1	TRBD2	TRBJ2-3	-	CASSSGLAGGQDTQYF	TGCGCCAGCAGCTCCGGACTAGCGGGGGGGCAGGATACGCAGTATTTT
TRBV7-9	-	TRBJ1-1	-	CASSLGQGAFF	TGTGCCAGCAGCTTAGGGCAGGGAGCTTTCTTT
TRBV28	-	TRBJ1-2	-	CASSLQGHLGYTF	TGTGCCAGCAGTTTACAGGGACATTTAGGCTACACCTTC
TRBV19	-	TRBJ1-6	-	CASSVGGQFYNSPLHF	TGTGCCAGTAGTGTAGGCGGACAGTTCTATAATTCACCCCTCCACTTT
TRBV5-1	-	TRBJ1-2	-	CASSGTVTGGRTF	TGCGCCAGCAGCGGAACAGTTACCGGCGGTCGGACCTTC
TRBV11-2	-	TRBJ1-2	-	CASSSGRNYGYTF	TGTGCCAGCAGCTCCGGACGGAACTATGGCTACACCTTC
TRBV10-2	TRBD2	TRBJ2-7	-	CASSVGGRDYEQYF	TGCGCCAGCAGTGTAGGCGGGAGAGACTACGAGCAGTACTTC
TRBV2	-	TRBJ1-3	-	CASASVTPGNTIYF	TGTGCCAGCGCCAGTGTTACCCCTGGAAACACCATATATTTT
TRBV2	-	TRBJ1-1	-	CASSHRDMGPWEAFF	TGTGCCAGCAGTCACCGGGACATGGGGCCATGGGAAGCTTTCTTT
TRBV6-5	-	TRBJ1-3	few	CASSYSNPRSGNTIYF	TGTGCCAGCAGTTACTCGAATCCGCGCTCTGGAAACACCATATATTTT
TRBV7-2	-	TRBJ2-5	-	CASSLNGGEETQYF	TGTGCCAGCAGCTTAAACGGAGGGGAAGAGACCCAGTACTTC
TRBV18	-	TRBJ1-6	-	CASSPRGGDNSPLHF	TGTGCCAGCTCACCCCGGGGAGGGGATAATTCACCCCTCCACTTT
TRBV5-1	TRBD1	TRBJ2-3	-	CASRRGSGQGTDTQYF	TGCGCCAGCCGCCGTGGATCAGGACAGGGAACAGATACGCAGTATTTT
TRBV9	-	TRBJ1-5	-	CASSAYGDNQPQHF	TGTGCCAGCAGCGCCTACGGTGACAATCAGCCCCAGCATTTT
TRBV2	-	TRBJ2-7	-	CATNRDYEQYF	TGTGCCACCAACCGGGACTACGAGCAGTACTTC
TRBV6-6	TRBD2	TRBJ2-3	-	CASSNIAGEADTQYF	TGTGCCAGCAGCAACATAGCGGGAGAGGCAGATACGCAGTATTTT
TRBV30	-	TRBJ1-3	-	CAWDRSGNTIYF	TGTGCCTGGGACAGATCAGGAAACACCATATATTTT
TRBV6-6	-	TRBJ1-6	-	CASSRGAVNSPLHF	TGTGCCAGCAGCCGCGGGGCCGTCAATTCACCCCTCCACTTT
TRBV29-1	TRBD2	TRBJ2-1	once	CSVTTQREGREQFF	TGCAGCGTAACGACCCAGCGGGAGGGCCGGGAGCAGTTCTTC
TRBV4-2	TRBD2	TRBJ2-2	-	CASSQDPIAGGNTGELFF	TGTGCCAGCAGCCAAGATCCCATAGCGGGAGGTAACACCGGGGAGCTGTTTTTT
TRBV6-5	-	TRBJ2-2	-	CASSGTTNTGELFF	TGTGCCAGTTCCGGGACGACGAACACCGGGGAGCTGTTTTTT
TRBV4-3	-	TRBJ1-1	-	CASSLRQNTEAFF	TGCGCCAGCAGCCTCCGGCAGAACACTGAAGCTTTCTTT
TRBV9	TRBD2	TRBJ2-5	-	CASSDAGTTETQYF	TGTGCCAGCAGCGATGCCGGGACTACGGAGACCCAGTACTTC
TRBV7-9	TRBD2	TRBJ2-1	-	CASSPRTSNELNEQFF	TGTGCCAGCAGCCCCAGGACTAGTAACGAACTAAATGAGCAGTTCTTC